This record covers a single TCR beta chain. This sample is drawn from a study of OX40 agonist ivuxolimab in advanced cancers. Here immunoSEQ multiplex PCR was the method, and the copy in TCRdb shows in-frame clones only, minus some. The table has fewer than 75,000 clones, roughly nine tenths seen once; the top ten hold approximately 0.67%. There are 15 residues in the CDR3. V was clipped by 2 bases and J by 1 base, with 11 bases between them. CDR1 and CDR2 (germline): SEHNR, FQNEAQ (reference sequence). The clonotype originates from an adult with an advanced solid tumor such as melanoma, head and neck, liver or kidney cancer. The chain links TRBV7-9 to TRBJ1-1; D uncertain. The material sequenced was CD4+ or CD8+ T cells sorted from blood, taken in a trial of the OX40 agonist ivuxolimab. CDR3 sequence: CASSLSPHPNTEAFF. The CDR3 nucleotides read TGTGCCAGCAGCTTATCCCCACACCCGAACACTGAAGCTTTCTTT.